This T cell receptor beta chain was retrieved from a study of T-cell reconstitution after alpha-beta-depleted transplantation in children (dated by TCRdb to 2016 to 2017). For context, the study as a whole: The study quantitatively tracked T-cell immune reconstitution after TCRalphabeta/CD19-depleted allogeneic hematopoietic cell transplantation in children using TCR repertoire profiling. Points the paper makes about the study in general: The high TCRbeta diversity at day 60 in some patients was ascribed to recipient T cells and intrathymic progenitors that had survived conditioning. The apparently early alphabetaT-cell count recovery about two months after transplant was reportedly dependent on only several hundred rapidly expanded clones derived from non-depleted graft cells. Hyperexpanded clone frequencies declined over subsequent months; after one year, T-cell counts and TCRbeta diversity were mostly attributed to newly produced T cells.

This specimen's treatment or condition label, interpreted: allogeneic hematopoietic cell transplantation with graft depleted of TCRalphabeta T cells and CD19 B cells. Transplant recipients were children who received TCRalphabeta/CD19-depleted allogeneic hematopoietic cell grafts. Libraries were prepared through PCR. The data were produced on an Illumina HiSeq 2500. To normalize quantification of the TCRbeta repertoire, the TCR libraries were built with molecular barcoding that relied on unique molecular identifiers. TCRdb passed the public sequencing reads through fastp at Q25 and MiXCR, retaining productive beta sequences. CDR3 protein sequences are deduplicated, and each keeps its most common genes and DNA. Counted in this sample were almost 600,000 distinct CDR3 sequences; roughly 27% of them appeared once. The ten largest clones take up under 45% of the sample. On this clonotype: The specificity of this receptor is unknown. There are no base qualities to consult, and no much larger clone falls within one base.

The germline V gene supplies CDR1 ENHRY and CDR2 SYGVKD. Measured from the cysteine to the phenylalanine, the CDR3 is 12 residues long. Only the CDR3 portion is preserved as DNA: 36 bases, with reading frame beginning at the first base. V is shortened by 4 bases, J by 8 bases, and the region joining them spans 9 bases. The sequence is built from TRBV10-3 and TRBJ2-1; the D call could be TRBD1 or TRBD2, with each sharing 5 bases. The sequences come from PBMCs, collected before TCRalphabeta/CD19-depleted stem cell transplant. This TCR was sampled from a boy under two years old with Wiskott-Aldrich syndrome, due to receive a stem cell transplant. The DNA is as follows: TGTGCCATCAGTGGGGTGGGGGATGAGCAGTTCTTC. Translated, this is CAISGVGDEQFF.